This T cell receptor (beta chain) comes out of a study of blood T cell repertoires in COVID-19. Profiling relied on immunoSEQ multiplex PCR, and the TCRdb table lists in-frame clones only, not all of them. The table lists 70,000 to 85,000 clones, roughly 88% of them singletons. V lost 7 bases and J 5 bases, leaving 17 bases between the germline ends. CDR1 and CDR2 (germline): SGHAT, FQNNGV. This CDR3 spans 14 amino acids. The receptor was derived from a man between 65 and 80 years old with active or convalescent COVID-19. V and J are TRBV11-2 and TRBJ2-5; D is possibly TRBD1 (6 bases). Sample: peripheral blood. CDR3 nucleotides: TGTGCCAGCACCCGAAGATGGGGGCTGGAGACCCAGTACTTC. Translating gives CASTRRWGLETQYF. Full variable domain (missing parts from reference TRBV11-2 and TRBJ2-5): EAGVAQSPRYKIIEKRQSVAFWCNPISGHATLYWYQQILGQGPKLLIQFQNNGVVDDSQLPKDRFSAERLKGVDSTLKIQPAKLEDSAVYLCASTRRWGLETQYFGPGTRLLVL.